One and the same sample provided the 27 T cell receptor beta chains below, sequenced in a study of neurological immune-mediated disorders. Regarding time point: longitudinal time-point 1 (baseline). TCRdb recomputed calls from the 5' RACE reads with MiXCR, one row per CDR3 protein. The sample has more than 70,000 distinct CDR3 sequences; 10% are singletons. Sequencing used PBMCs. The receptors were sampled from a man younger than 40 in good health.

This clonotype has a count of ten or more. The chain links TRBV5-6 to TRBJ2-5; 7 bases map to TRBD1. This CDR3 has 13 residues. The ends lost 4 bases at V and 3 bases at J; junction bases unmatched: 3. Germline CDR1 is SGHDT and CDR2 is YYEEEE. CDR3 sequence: CASSLQGEETQYF. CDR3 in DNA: TGTGCCAGCAGCCTCCAGGGGGAAGAGACCCAGTACTTC.

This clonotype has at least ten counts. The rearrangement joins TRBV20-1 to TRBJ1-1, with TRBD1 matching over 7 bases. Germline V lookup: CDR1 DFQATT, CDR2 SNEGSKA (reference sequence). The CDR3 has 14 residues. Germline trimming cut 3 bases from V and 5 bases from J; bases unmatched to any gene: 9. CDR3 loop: CSASSPGGSTEAFF. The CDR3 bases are TGCAGTGCTAGTTCCCCAGGGGGAAGTACTGAAGCTTTCTTT.

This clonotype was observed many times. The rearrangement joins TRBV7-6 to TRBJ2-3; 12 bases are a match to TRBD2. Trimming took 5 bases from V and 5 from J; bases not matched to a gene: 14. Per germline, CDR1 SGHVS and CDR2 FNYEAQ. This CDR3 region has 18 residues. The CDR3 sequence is CASSLRGLAGGPGDTQYF. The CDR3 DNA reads TGTGCCAGCAGCCTCAGAGGGCTAGCGGGAGGGCCGGGAGATACGCAGTATTTT.

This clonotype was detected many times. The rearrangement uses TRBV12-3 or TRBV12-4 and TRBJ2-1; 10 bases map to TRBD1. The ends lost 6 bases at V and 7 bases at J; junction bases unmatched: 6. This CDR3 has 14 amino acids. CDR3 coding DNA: TGTGCCAGCAGCCGGGACAGGGGAGGTAATGAGCAGTTCTTC. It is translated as CASSRDRGGNEQFF.

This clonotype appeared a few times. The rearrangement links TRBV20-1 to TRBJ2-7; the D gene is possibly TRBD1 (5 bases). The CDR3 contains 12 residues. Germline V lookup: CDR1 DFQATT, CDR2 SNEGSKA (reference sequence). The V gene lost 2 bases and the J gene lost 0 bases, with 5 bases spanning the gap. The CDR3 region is CSARTGSYEQYF. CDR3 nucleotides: TGCAGTGCTAGAACAGGCTCCTACGAGCAGTACTTC.

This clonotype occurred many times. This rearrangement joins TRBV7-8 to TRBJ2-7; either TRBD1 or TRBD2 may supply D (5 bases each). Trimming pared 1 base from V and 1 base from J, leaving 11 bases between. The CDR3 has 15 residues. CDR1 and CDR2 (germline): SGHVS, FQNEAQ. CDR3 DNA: TGTGCCAGCAGCTTAGTAGTCGGGACGTCCTACGAGCAGTACTTC. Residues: CASSLVVGTSYEQYF.

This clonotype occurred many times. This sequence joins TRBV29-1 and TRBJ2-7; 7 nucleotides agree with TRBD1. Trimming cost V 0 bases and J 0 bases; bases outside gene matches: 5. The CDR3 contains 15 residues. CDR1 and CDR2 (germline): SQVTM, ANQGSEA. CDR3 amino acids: CSVEDQTGSSYEQYF. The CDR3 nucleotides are TGCAGCGTTGAAGATCAGACAGGGAGCTCCTACGAGCAGTACTTC.

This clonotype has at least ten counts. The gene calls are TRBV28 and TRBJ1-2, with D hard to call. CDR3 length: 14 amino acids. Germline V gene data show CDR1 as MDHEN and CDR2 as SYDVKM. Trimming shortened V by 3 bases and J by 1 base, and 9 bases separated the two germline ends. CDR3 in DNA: TGTGCCAGCAGTTTTCTAGGCGGTAACTATGGCTACACCTTC. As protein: CASSFLGGNYGYTF.

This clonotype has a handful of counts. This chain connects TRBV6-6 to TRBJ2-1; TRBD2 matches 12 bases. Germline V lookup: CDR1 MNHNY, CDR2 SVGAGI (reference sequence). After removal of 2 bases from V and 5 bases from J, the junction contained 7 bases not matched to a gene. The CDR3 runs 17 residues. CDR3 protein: CASSYMGLAGVHNEQFF. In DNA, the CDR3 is TGTGCCAGCAGTTACATGGGACTAGCGGGCGTCCACAATGAGCAGTTCTTC.

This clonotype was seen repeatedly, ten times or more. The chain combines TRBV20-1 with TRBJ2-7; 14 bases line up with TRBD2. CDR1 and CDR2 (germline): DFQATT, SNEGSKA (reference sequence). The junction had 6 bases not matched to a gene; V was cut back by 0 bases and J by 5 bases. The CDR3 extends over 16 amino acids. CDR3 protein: CSARDPRTSGRNEQYF. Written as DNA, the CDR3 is TGCAGTGCTAGAGACCCGAGGACTAGCGGGAGGAACGAGCAGTACTTC.

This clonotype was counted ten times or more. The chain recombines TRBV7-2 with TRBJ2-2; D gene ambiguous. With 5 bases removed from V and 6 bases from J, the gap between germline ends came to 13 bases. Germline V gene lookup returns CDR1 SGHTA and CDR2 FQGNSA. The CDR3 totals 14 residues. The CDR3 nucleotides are TGTGCCAGCAGCATTGATCGGTGGGCCGGGGAGCTGTTTTTT. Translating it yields CASSIDRWAGELFF.

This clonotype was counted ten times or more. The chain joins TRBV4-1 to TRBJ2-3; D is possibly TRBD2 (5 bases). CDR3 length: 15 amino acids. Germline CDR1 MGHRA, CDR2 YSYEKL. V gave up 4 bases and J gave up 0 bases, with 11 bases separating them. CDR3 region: CASSLSGTSTDTQYF. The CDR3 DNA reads TGCGCCAGCAGCCTAAGCGGAACTAGCACAGATACGCAGTATTTT.

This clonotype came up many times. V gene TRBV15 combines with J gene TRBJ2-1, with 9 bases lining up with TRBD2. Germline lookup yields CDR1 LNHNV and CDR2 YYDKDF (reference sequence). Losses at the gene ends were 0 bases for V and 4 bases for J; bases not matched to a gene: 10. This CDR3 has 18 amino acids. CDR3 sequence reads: CATSRDALAGGLYNEQFF. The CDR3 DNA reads TGTGCCACCAGCAGAGATGCCCTTGCGGGAGGGTTGTACAATGAGCAGTTCTTC.

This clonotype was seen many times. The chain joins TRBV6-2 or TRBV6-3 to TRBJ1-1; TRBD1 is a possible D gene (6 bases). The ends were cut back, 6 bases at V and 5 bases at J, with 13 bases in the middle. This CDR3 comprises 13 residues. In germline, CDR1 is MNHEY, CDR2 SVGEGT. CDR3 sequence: CASRDSRGTEAFF. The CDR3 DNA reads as TGTGCCAGCAGGGACAGCCGGGGGACTGAAGCTTTCTTT.

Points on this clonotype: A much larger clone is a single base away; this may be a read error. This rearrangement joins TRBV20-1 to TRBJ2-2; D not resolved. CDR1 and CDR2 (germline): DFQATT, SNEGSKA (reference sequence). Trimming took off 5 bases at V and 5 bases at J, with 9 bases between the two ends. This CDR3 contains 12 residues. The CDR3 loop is CSAARKTGELFF. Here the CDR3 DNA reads TGCAGTGCTGCAAGAAAAACCGGGGAGCTGTTTTTT.

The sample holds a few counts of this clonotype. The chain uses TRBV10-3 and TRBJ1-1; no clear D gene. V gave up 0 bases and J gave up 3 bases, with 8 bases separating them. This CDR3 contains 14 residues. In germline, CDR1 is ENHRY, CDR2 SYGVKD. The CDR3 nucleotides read TGTGCCATCAGTGAGTCGGAGGGTTACACTGAAGCTTTCTTT. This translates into CAISESEGYTEAFF.

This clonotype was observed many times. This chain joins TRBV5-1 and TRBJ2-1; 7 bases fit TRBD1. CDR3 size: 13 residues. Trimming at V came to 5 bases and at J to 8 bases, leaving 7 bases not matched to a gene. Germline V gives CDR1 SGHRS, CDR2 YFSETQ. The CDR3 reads CASSTDQGDEQFF. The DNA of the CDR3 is TGCGCCAGCAGTACAGACCAGGGGGATGAGCAGTTCTTC.

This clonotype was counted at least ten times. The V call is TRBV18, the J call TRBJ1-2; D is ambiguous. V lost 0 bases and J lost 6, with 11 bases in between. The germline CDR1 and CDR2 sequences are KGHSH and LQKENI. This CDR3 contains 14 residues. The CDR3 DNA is TGTGCCAGCTCACCACCCCGGTTGGGCGATGGCTACACCTTC. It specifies CASSPPRLGDGYTF.

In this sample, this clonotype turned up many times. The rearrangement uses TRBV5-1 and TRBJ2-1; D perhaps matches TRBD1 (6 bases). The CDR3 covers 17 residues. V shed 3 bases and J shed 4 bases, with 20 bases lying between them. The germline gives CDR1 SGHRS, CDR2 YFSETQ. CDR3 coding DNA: TGCGCCAGCAGCTCAGGAGGTGGGGGCTTGGGGTACAATGAGCAGTTCTTC. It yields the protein CASSSGGGGLGYNEQFF.

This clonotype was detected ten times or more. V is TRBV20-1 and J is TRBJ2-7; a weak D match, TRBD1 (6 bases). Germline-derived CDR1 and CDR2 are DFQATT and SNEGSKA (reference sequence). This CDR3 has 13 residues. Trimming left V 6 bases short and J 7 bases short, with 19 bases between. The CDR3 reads CSAPGTGIKEQYF. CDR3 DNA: TGCAGTGCCCCGGGAACAGGGATAAAAGAGCAGTACTTC.

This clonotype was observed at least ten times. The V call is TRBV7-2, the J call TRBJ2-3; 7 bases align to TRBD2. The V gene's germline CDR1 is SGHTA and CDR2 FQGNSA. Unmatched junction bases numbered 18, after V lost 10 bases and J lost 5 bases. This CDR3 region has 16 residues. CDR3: CATSAYGGGPLDTQYF. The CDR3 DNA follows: TGTGCCACCTCAGCTTACGGGGGAGGGCCTTTAGATACGCAGTATTTT.

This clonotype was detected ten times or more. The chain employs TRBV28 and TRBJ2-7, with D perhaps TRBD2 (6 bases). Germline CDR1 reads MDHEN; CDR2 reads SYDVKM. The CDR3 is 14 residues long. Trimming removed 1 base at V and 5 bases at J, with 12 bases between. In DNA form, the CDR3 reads TGTGCCAGCAGTTTATTTAGCGGCCCCGACGAGCAGTACTTC. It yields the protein CASSLFSGPDEQYF.

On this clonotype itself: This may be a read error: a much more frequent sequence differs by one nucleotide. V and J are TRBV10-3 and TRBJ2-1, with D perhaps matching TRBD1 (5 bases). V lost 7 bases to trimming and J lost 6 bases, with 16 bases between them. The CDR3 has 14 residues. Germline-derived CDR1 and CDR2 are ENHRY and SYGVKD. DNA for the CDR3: TGTGCCATCACCCAGGGTGCAGGCGGCAATGAGCAGTTCTTC. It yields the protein CAITQGAGGNEQFF.

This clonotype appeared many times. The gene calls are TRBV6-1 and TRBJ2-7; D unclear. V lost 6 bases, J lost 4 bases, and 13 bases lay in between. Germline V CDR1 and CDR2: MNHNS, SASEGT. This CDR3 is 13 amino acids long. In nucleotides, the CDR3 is TGTGCCAGCAGCCCGACCGGGCCTTACGAGCAGTACTTC. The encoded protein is CASSPTGPYEQYF.

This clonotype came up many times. This CDR3 reads CASSESGGRSHEQFF. The CDR3 nucleotides read TGCGCCAGCAGTGAGTCGGGCGGGAGAAGCCATGAGCAGTTCTTC. V gene TRBV10-2 combines with J gene TRBJ2-1; 7 nucleotides align to TRBD2. The CDR3 spans 15 residues. From germline, CDR1 is WSHSY and CDR2 SAAADI. J lost 8 bases, V lost 0 bases, and 7 bases had no gene match.

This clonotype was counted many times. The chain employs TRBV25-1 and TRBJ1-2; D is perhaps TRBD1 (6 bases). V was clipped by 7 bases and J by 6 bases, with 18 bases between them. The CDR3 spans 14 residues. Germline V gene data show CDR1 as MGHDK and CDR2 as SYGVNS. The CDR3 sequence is CASTSNPGAHGYTF. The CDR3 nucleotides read TGTGCCAGCACCTCAAACCCAGGGGCACATGGCTACACCTTC.

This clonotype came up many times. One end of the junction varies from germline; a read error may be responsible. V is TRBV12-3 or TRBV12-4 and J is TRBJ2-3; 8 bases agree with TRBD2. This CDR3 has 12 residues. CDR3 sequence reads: CASSLAGTSLTF. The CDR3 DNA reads TGTGCCAGCAGTTTAGCCGGGACTAGTCTCACTTTT.